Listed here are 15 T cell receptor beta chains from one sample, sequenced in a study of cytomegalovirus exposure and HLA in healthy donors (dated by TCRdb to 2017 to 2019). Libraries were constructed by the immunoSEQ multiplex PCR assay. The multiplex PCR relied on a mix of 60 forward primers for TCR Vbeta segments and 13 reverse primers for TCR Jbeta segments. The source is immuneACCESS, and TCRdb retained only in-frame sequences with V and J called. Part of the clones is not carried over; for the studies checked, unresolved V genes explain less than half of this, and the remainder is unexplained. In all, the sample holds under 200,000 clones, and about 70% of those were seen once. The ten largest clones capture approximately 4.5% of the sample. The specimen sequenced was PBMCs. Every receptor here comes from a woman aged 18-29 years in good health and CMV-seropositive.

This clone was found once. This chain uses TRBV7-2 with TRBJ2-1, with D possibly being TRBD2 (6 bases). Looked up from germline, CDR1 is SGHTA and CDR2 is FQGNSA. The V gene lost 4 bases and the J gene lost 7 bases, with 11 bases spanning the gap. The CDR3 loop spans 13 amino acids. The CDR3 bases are TGTGCCAGCAGCTGGGACTCAGTAAATGAGCAGTTCTTC. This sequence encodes CASSWDSVNEQFF. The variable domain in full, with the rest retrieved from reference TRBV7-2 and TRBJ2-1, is GAGVSQSPSNKVTEKGKDVELRCDPISGHTALYWYRQSLGQGLEFLIYFQGNSAPDKSGLPSDRFSAERTGGSVSTLTIQRTQQEDSAVYLCASSWDSVNEQFFGPGTRLTVL.

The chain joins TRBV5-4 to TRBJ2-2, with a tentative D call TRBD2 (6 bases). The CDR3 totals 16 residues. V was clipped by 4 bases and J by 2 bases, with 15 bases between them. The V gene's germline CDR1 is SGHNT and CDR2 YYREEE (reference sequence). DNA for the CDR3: TGTGCCAGCAGCCCTGGCGTTAGCGGAAACACCGGGGAGCTGTTTTTT. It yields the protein CASSPGVSGNTGELFF.

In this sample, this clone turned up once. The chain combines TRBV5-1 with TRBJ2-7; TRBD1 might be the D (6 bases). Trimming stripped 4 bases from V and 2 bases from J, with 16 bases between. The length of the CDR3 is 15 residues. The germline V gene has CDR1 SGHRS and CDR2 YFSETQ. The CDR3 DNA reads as TGCGCCAGCAGCGTAGACAGGCTAGGGGCCTACGAGCAGTACTTC. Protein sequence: CASSVDRLGAYEQYF.

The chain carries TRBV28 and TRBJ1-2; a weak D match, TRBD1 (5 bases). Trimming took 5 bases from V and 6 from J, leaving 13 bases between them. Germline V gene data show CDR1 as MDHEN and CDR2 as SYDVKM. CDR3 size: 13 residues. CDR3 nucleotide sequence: TGTGCCAGCAGTGGCGACAGACCTGATGGCTACACCTTC. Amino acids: CASSGDRPDGYTF.

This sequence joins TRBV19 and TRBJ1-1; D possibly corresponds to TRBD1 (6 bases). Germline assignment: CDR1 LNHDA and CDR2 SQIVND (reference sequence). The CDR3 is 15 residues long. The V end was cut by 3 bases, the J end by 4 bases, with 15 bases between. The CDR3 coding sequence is TGTGCCAGTAGTATTGGGGGGGCTAGGAGCACTGAAGCTTTCTTT. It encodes CASSIGGARSTEAFF.

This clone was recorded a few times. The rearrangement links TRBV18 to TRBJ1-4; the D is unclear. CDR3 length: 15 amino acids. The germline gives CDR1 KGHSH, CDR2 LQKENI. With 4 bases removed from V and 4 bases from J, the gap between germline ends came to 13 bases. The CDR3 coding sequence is TGTGCCAGCTCACGGGAGTTCCTAAATAATGAAAAACTGTTTTTT. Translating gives CASSREFLNNEKLFF.

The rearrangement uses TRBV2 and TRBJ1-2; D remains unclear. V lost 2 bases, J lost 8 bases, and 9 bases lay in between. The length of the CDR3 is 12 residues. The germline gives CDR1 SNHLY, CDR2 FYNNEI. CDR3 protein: CASSETDLGYTF. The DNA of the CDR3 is TGTGCCAGCAGTGAAACAGATCTGGGCTACACCTTC.

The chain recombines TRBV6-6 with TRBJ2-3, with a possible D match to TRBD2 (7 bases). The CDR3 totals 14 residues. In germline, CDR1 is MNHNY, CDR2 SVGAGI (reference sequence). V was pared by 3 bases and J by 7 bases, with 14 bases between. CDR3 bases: TGTGCCAGCAGTTATCGGGGGGCCGAGAATACGCAGTATTTT. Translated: CASSYRGAENTQYF.

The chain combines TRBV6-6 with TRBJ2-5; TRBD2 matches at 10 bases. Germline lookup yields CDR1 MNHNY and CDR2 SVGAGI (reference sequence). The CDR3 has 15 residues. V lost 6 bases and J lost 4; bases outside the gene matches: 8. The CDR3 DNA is TGTGCCAGCAGAATGCCTAGCGGGGGACGAGAGACCCAGTACTTC. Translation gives CASRMPSGGRETQYF.

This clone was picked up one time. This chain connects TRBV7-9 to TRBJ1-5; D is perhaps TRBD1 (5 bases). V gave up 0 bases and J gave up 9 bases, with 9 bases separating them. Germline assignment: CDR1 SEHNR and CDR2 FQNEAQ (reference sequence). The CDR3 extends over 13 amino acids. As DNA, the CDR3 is TGTGCCAGCAGCTTAGCGGGTGGGGCGCCCCAGCATTTT. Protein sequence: CASSLAGGAPQHF.

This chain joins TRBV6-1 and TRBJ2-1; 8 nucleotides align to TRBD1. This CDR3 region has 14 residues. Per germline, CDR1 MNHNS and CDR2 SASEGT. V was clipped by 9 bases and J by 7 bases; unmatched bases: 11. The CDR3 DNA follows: TGTGCCAGTACCCCCGGACAGGGATCTAATGAGCAGTTCTTC. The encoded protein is CASTPGQGSNEQFF.

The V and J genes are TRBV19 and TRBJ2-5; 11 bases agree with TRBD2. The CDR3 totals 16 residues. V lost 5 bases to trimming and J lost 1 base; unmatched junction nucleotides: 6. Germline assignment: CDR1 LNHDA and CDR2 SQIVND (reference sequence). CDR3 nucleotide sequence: TGTGCCAGTAGTCTCCGGACTAGCGGGTTCCAAGAGACCCAGTACTTC. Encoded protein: CASSLRTSGFQETQYF.

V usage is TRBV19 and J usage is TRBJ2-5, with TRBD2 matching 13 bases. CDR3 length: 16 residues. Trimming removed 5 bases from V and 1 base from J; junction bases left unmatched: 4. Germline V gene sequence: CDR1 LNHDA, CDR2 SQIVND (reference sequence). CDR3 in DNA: TGTGCCAGTAGTCCCAGGACTAGCGGGAGCCAAGAGACCCAGTACTTC. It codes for CASSPRTSGSQETQYF.

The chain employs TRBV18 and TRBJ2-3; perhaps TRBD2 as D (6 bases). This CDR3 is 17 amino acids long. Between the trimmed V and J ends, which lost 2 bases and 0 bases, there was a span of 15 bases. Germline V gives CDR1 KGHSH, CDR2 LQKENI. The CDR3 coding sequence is TGTGCCAGCTCACCAGTAGCGGTTTTGCCTAGCACAGATACGCAGTATTTT. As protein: CASSPVAVLPSTDTQYF.

CDR3 in DNA: TGTGCCAGCAGTTTCCACTCCATAGGGGTCCCTGGAAGTGGCTACACCTTC. Translation gives CASSFHSIGVPGSGYTF. V and J are TRBV28 and TRBJ1-2; D perhaps matches TRBD1 (5 bases). The CDR3 extends over 17 amino acids. The germline V and J ends were trimmed by 3 bases and 7 bases, with 24 bases remaining between them. Germline V gene lookup returns CDR1 MDHEN and CDR2 SYDVKM.